What follows is one T cell receptor beta chain and its context. Its antigen is not known. V was shortened by 0 bases and J by 5 bases, with 12 bases between the two germline ends. Germline V CDR1 and CDR2: SGHDT, YYEEEE. This CDR3 spans 15 amino acids. PCR used 60 Vbeta primers and 13 Jbeta primers. Some clones are missing from TCRdb's copy, which holds only in-frame ones; the method was immunoSEQ multiplex PCR. The repertoire holds under 200,000 clones, with 65% to 85% as singletons. The record originates from a study of cytomegalovirus exposure and HLA in healthy donors. General study points: Being indistinguishable, some V segments were excluded, TRBV6-2 and TRBV6-3 among them. Among donors in an Asian-associated ancestry cluster, a later analysis reportedly found fewer N-insertions than the approximately 670-donor mean.

The sequencing input was PBMCs. This clonotype originated in a woman in her twenties or thirties in good health and CMV-seropositive. The rearrangement links TRBV5-6 to TRBJ1-5, with D possibly being TRBD1 (6 bases). CDR3 in amino acids: CASSLGGGPYQPQHF. In DNA form, the CDR3 reads TGTGCCAGCAGCTTGGGGGGGGGCCCCTATCAGCCCCAGCATTTT. The full variable domain, in which reference TRBV5-6 and TRBJ1-5 provide the parts outside the CDR3, is DAGVTQSPTHLIKTRGQQVTLRCSPKSGHDTVSWYQQALGQGPQFIFQYYEEEERQRGNFPDRFSGHQFPNYSSELNVNALLLGDSALYLCASSLGGGPYQPQHFGDGTRLSIL.